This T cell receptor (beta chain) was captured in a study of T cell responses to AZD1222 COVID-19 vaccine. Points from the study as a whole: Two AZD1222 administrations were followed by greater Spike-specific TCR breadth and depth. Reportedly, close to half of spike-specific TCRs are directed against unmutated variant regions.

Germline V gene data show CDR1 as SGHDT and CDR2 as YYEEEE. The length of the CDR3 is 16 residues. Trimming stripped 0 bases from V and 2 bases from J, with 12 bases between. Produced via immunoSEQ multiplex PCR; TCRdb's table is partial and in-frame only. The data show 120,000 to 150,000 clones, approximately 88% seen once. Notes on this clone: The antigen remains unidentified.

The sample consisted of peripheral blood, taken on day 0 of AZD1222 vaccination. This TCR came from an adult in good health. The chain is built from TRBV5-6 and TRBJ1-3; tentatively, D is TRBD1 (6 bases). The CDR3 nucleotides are TGTGCCAGCAGCTTGGCCACAGGGTCTACTGGAAACACCATATATTTT. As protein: CASSLATGSTGNTIYF.